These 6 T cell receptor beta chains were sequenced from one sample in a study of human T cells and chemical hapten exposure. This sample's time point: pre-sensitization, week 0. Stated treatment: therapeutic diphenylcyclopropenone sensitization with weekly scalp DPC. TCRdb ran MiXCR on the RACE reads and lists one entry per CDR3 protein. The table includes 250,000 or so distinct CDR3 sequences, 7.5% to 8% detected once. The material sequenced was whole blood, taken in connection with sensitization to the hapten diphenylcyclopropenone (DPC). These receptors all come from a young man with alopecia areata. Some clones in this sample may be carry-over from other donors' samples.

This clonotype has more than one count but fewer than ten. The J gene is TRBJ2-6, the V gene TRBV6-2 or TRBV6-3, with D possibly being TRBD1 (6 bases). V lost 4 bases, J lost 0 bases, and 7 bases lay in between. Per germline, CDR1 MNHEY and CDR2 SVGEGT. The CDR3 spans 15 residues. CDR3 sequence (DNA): TGTGCCAGCAGTTGGACAGTCTCTGGGGCCAACGTCCTGACTTTC. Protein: CASSWTVSGANVLTF.

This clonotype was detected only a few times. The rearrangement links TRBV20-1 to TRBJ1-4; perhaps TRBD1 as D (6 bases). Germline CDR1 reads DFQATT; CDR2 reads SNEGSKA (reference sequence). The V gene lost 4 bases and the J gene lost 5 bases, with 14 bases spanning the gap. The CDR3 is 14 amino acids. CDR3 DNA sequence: TGCAGTGCTACCCCCGGGACACGGAATGAAAAACTGTTTTTT. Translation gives CSATPGTRNEKLFF.

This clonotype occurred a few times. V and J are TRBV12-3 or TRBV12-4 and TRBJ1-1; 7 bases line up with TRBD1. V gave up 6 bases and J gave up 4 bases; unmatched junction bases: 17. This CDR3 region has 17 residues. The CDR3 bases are TGTGCCAGCAGCAGGGGGACCCCGTACTTGTTAACCACTGAAGCTTTCTTT. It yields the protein CASSRGTPYLLTTEAFF.

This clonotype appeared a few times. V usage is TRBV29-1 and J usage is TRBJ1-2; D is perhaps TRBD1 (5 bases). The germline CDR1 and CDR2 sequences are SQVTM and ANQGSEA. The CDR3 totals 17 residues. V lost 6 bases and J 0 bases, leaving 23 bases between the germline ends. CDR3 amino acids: CSVTPWGDLQANYGYTF. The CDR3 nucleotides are TGCAGCGTAACCCCTTGGGGGGACCTTCAAGCTAACTATGGCTACACCTTC.

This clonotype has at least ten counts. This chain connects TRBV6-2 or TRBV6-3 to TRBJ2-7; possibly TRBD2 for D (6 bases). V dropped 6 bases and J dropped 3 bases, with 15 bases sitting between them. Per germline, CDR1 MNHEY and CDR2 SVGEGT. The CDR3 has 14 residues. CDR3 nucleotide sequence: TGTGCCAGCAGCCGATTAGCGGATTACTACGAGCAGTACTTC. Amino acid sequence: CASSRLADYYEQYF.

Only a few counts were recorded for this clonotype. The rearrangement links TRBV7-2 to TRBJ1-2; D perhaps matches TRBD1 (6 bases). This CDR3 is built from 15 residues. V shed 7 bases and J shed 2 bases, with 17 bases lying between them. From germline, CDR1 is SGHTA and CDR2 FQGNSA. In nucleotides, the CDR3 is TGTGCCAGCAACGAACCCGGGCAGGGGAACTATGGCTACACCTTC. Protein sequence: CASNEPGQGNYGYTF.